Each of the 32 T cell receptor beta chains below was sequenced from the same sample in a study of T-cell memory formation after mild COVID-19. Each CDR3 protein is one row after TCRdb ran MiXCR on the 5' RACE reads. The sample contains around 120,000 distinct CDR3 sequences, 15% to 20% of which appear only once. Sample: PBMCs or a T cell subset sorted from them (not recorded which). These receptor sequences come from an adult woman who had mild COVID-19 (a few samples of this study predate the infection). Cell type and time point are not known.

The V call is TRBV5-1, the J call TRBJ1-1, with D possibly matching TRBD1 (6 bases). The CDR3 sequence is 13 residues long. The V and J ends lost 5 bases and 2 bases respectively, with 10 bases between them. The germline gives CDR1 SGHRS, CDR2 YFSETQ. DNA for the CDR3: TGCGCCAGCAGTACACAGGGAAACACTGAAGCTTTCTTT. Translated, it gives CASSTQGNTEAFF.

The chain carries TRBV7-9 and TRBJ2-7; 9 nucleotides match TRBD2. Germline lookup yields CDR1 SEHNR and CDR2 FQNEAQ (reference sequence). The CDR3 loop spans 16 amino acids. V lost 1 base to trimming and J lost 5 bases; unmatched junction nucleotides: 9. The CDR3: CASSLVLAGASDEQYF. CDR3 sequence (DNA): TGTGCCAGCAGCTTAGTGTTAGCGGGAGCATCGGACGAGCAGTACTTC.

This clonotype was picked up a small number of times. The V and J genes are TRBV12-3 or TRBV12-4 and TRBJ1-3; D gene unclear. Trimming removed 1 base from V and 0 bases from J, with 4 bases in between. The CDR3 length is 14 residues. The CDR3 reads CASSLVVSGNTIYF. Here the CDR3 DNA reads TGTGCCAGCAGTTTAGTTGTCTCTGGAAACACCATATATTTT.

This clonotype was counted between two and nine times. The CDR3 loop reads CASSQAGSTGYTF. The CDR3 bases are TGCGCCAGCAGCCAAGCGGGCAGCACTGGCTACACCTTC. The gene calls are TRBV4-3 and TRBJ1-2; D unclear. This CDR3 contains 13 residues. Germline V gene data show CDR1 as LGHNA and CDR2 as YSLEER. V was cut by 1 base and J by 7 bases, with 10 bases left in between.

This clonotype has just a few counts. J is TRBJ2-5 and V is TRBV29-1, with a possible D match to TRBD1 (6 bases). The CDR3 length is 13 residues. V was cut by 1 base and J by 5 bases, with 11 bases left in between. Germline CDR1 reads SQVTM; CDR2 reads ANQGSEA. DNA for the CDR3: TGCAGCGTTGAAGCAGGGGCCAGCGAGACCCAGTACTTC. Translating gives CSVEAGASETQYF.

This clonotype was found a few times. This chain connects TRBV2 to TRBJ2-7; no definite D call. V shed 7 bases and J shed 3 bases, with 16 bases lying between them. The CDR3 extends over 14 amino acids. Germline values: CDR1 SNHLY, CDR2 FYNNEI. The CDR3 sequence: CASIRSPKDYEQYF. CDR3 bases: TGTGCCAGCATTCGGTCACCCAAGGACTACGAGCAGTACTTC.

This clonotype was detected only a few times. The chain joins TRBV24-1 to TRBJ2-4, with 8 bases fitting TRBD1. The CDR3 is 15 residues long. V was clipped by 4 bases and J by 8 bases; unmatched bases: 9. From germline, CDR1 is KGHDR and CDR2 SFDVKD. This CDR3 reads CATSDTGQGRDIQYF. The CDR3 DNA reads TGTGCCACCAGTGACACAGGACAGGGTAGGGACATTCAGTACTTC.

This clonotype occurred a few times. The V and J genes are TRBV7-8 and TRBJ1-2; TRBD1 agrees at 10 bases. The CDR3 consists of 16 residues. CDR1 is SGHVS and CDR2 is FQNEAQ in the germline V gene. The V gene end was trimmed by 5 bases and the J gene end by 8 bases; junction bases not matched to a gene: 14. CDR3 region: CASSQTRGTGEGGYTF. The CDR3 DNA follows: TGTGCCAGCAGCCAAACCCGTGGGACAGGGGAAGGCGGCTACACCTTC.

The chain recombines TRBV29-1 with TRBJ2-1; 7 bases match TRBD2. CDR1 and CDR2 (germline): SQVTM, ANQGSEA. With V trimmed by 0 bases and J by 0 bases, 5 bases remained unmatched. The CDR3 has 16 residues. For the CDR3, the DNA is TGCAGCGTTGAAGATATCAAGCGGGGCTCCTACAATGAGCAGTTCTTC. Protein product: CSVEDIKRGSYNEQFF.

The CDR3 DNA is TGCAGCGTTAACAGGGCAGATACGCAGTATTTT. This encodes CSVNRADTQYF. V and J are TRBV29-1 and TRBJ2-3; TRBD1 is a possible D gene (6 bases). V was trimmed by 5 bases and J by 4 bases, leaving 7 bases between them. Germline V gene sequence: CDR1 SQVTM, CDR2 ANQGSEA. This CDR3 region has 11 residues.

This clonotype was seen more than once but under ten times. The rearrangement uses TRBV19 and TRBJ1-2; weak D call: TRBD1 (6 bases). The CDR3 length is 16 residues. The germline CDR1 and CDR2 sequences are LNHDA and SQIVND (reference sequence). Trimming cost V 3 bases and J 3 bases, with 17 bases left between them. CDR3 loop: CASSMDRDTGDYGYTF. In DNA form, the CDR3 reads TGTGCCAGTAGTATGGATAGGGACACAGGAGACTATGGCTACACCTTC. Combining the CDR3 with reference TRBV19 and TRBJ1-2 gives the whole variable domain DGGITQSPKYLFRKEGQNVTLSCEQNLNHDAMYWYRQDPGQGLRLIYYSQIVNDFQKGDIAEGYSVSREKKESFPLTVTSAQKNPTAFYLCASSMDRDTGDYGYTFGSGTRLTVV.

The V gene is TRBV7-9, the J gene TRBJ1-1; D is possibly TRBD1 (6 bases). The CDR3 covers 14 residues. Germline CDR1 is SEHNR and CDR2 is FQNEAQ (reference sequence). Trimming stripped 0 bases from V and 9 bases from J, with 14 bases between. CDR3 amino acids: CASSLAQGMRKAFF. Written as DNA, the CDR3 is TGTGCCAGCAGCTTAGCGCAGGGGATGAGGAAAGCTTTCTTT.

This clonotype was detected only a few times. The V gene is TRBV12-3 or TRBV12-4, the J gene TRBJ1-1; D gene uncertain. The CDR3 loop spans 12 amino acids. Trimming left V 7 bases short and J 2 bases short, with 8 bases between. The CDR3: CASIYANTEAFF. The CDR3 DNA reads TGTGCCAGCATATACGCAAACACTGAAGCTTTCTTT.

This chain uses TRBV5-6 with TRBJ2-3; perhaps TRBD2 as D (6 bases). This CDR3 has 16 amino acids. V lost 4 bases, J lost 5 bases, and 20 bases lay in between. In germline, CDR1 is SGHDT, CDR2 YYEEEE. CDR3 region: CASSPHHRLGKDTQYF. In DNA form, the CDR3 reads TGTGCCAGCAGCCCCCACCACCGACTAGGAAAAGATACGCAGTATTTT. Complete variable domain (other parts from reference TRBV5-6 and TRBJ2-3): DAGVTQSPTHLIKTRGQQVTLRCSPKSGHDTVSWYQQALGQGPQFIFQYYEEEERQRGNFPDRFSGHQFPNYSSELNVNALLLGDSALYLCASSPHHRLGKDTQYFGPGTRLTVL.

This clonotype was observed a few times. This chain links TRBV21-1 with TRBJ2-4. TRBV21-1 is a documented pseudogene. The CDR3 length is 14 residues. CDR3 residues: CASSKKRRKNIQYF. The CDR3 DNA sequence: TGTGCCAGCAGCAAAAAAAGGCGGAAAAACATTCAGTACTTC.

The rearrangement links TRBV24-1 to TRBJ2-6, with D perhaps matching TRBD1 (6 bases). The CDR3 runs to 18 residues. V lost 3 bases and J lost 1, with 15 bases in between. In germline, CDR1 is KGHDR, CDR2 SFDVKD. The CDR3, as DNA: TGTGCCACCAGTGATAGGGCCCGGACAGTGTCTGGGGCCAACGTCCTGACTTTC. It translates to CATSDRARTVSGANVLTF.

This clonotype was recorded at least ten times. This chain connects TRBV5-6 to TRBJ2-1, with D perhaps TRBD1 or TRBD2 (5 bases each). Germline lookup yields CDR1 SGHDT and CDR2 YYEEEE. This CDR3 has 14 amino acids. The ends were cut back, 4 bases at V and 5 bases at J, with 13 bases in the middle. The CDR3 spells CASSPEGRHNEQFF. For the CDR3, the DNA is TGTGCCAGCAGCCCCGAGGGACGGCACAATGAGCAGTTCTTC.

This clonotype has more than one count but fewer than ten. V is TRBV29-1 and J is TRBJ2-1, with D perhaps given as TRBD1 or TRBD2 (6 bases each). Deletions cut 3 bases from V and 5 bases from J, with 14 bases between. Germline V lookup: CDR1 SQVTM, CDR2 ANQGSEA. The CDR3 totals 14 residues. CDR3 in amino acids: CSVEDWGAHNEQFF. CDR3 bases: TGCAGCGTTGAGGACTGGGGGGCACACAATGAGCAGTTCTTC.

The chain carries TRBV3-1 and TRBJ1-4, with TRBD1 matching 9 bases. This CDR3 spans 14 amino acids. J gave up 10 bases and V 2 bases, and 5 bases lay outside the gene matches. From germline, CDR1 is LGHDT and CDR2 YNNKEL (reference sequence). The CDR3 sequence: CASSQKGTGRKLFF. The DNA of the CDR3 is TGTGCCAGCAGCCAAAAGGGGACAGGGAGAAAACTGTTTTTT.

The gene calls are TRBV4-3 and TRBJ2-3; 7 nucleotides agree with TRBD2. The junction had 13 bases not matched to a gene; V was cut back by 0 bases and J by 4 bases. The CDR3 sequence is 18 residues long. Germline V CDR1 and CDR2: LGHNA, YSLEER. In DNA form, the CDR3 reads TGCGCCAGCAGCCAAGATCGTCTTTTCGCGGGAGACTCAGATACGCAGTATTTT. It encodes CASSQDRLFAGDSDTQYF.

CDR3 amino acids: CASSDMGAGEQFF. In DNA form, the CDR3 reads TGTGCCAGCAGTGACATGGGGGCTGGGGAGCAGTTCTTC. V gene TRBV6-4 combines with J gene TRBJ2-1; possibly TRBD1 for D (6 bases). Trimming pared 2 bases from V and 10 bases from J, leaving 12 bases between. The CDR3 totals 13 residues. From germline, CDR1 is MRHNA and CDR2 SNTAGT.

This clonotype was observed at least ten times. The V gene is TRBV29-1, the J gene TRBJ2-7; a weak D match, TRBD1 (5 bases). The CDR3 is 13 amino acids. Germline values: CDR1 SQVTM, CDR2 ANQGSEA. Trimming removed 5 bases from V and 2 bases from J, with 13 bases in between. CDR3 sequence: CSVSGKGTYEQYF. CDR3 nucleotides: TGCAGCGTTTCAGGGAAGGGAACCTACGAGCAGTACTTC.

This clonotype was detected many times. This rearrangement joins TRBV10-3 to TRBJ2-7; tentative D call: TRBD2 (5 bases). The CDR3 is 15 amino acids. V lost 3 bases to trimming and J lost 3 bases, with 15 bases between them. Germline-derived CDR1 and CDR2 are ENHRY and SYGVKD. The CDR3 sequence is CAISDRGVENYEQYF. CDR3 sequence (DNA): TGTGCCATCAGTGACCGGGGTGTGGAAAACTACGAGCAGTACTTC.

The J gene is TRBJ1-2, the V gene TRBV7-9; a possible D gene is TRBD1 (6 bases). Trimming removed 5 bases at V and 2 bases at J, with 15 bases between. The CDR3 sequence is 15 residues long. Per the germline V gene, CDR1 is SEHNR and CDR2 is FQNEAQ (reference sequence). The CDR3 nucleotides are TGTGCCAGCAGCCCTCGGGGGGCTCCAAACTATGGCTACACCTTC. Protein: CASSPRGAPNYGYTF.

This chain joins TRBV5-1 and TRBJ2-7; possibly TRBD1 for D (6 bases). The germline V gene has CDR1 SGHRS and CDR2 YFSETQ. V lost 4 bases to trimming and J lost 0 bases, with 11 bases between them. The CDR3 runs 14 residues. This chain's CDR3 is CASSAWDTSYEQYF. In nucleotides, the CDR3 is TGCGCCAGCAGCGCTTGGGACACCTCCTACGAGCAGTACTTC. The whole variable domain, remainder taken from reference TRBV5-1 and TRBJ2-7, is KAGVTQTPRYLIKTRGQQVTLSCSPISGHRSVSWYQQTPGQGLQFLFEYFSETQRNKGNFPGRFSGRQFSNSRSEMNVSTLELGDSALYLCASSAWDTSYEQYFGPGTRLTVT.

CDR3 sequence: CASSLAGPREGNTIYF. In nucleotides, the CDR3 is TGTGCCAGCAGCTTAGCCGGCCCCAGGGAGGGGAACACCATATATTTT. The V gene is TRBV7-2, the J gene TRBJ1-3; D is possibly TRBD1 (5 bases). The V end was cut by 0 bases, the J end by 7 bases, with 16 bases between. The CDR3 runs to 16 residues. The germline gives CDR1 SGHTA, CDR2 FQGNSA.

The J gene is TRBJ2-5, the V gene TRBV12-3 or TRBV12-4; no firm D call. Between the trimmed V and J ends, which lost 5 bases and 0 bases, there was a span of 13 bases. The length of the CDR3 is 15 residues. The DNA of the CDR3 is TGTGCCAGCAGTCCGGGTGGGATGTACCAAGAGACCCAGTACTTC. Amino acids: CASSPGGMYQETQYF.

The J gene is TRBJ2-7, the V gene TRBV4-2, with D unclear. Germline V gives CDR1 LGHNA, CDR2 YNFKEQ. Trimming left V 1 base short and J 0 bases short, with 16 bases between. The CDR3 totals 17 residues. In DNA, the CDR3 is TGTGCCAGCAGCCAAGCCCCGTTCGCAGTTGACTCCTACGAGCAGTACTTC. Translating it yields CASSQAPFAVDSYEQYF.

The chain couples TRBV5-6 to TRBJ2-2; the D gene is possibly TRBD1 (5 bases). CDR1 is SGHDT, CDR2 YYEEEE, per germline. There are 17 residues in the CDR3. The V end was cut by 0 bases, the J end by 4 bases, with 16 bases between. CDR3: CASSLGPGKHVTGELFF. The DNA for the CDR3 is TGTGCCAGCAGCTTGGGTCCAGGGAAGCACGTCACCGGGGAGCTGTTTTTT. The full variable domain, with the rest looked up from reference TRBV5-6 and TRBJ2-2, is DAGVTQSPTHLIKTRGQQVTLRCSPKSGHDTVSWYQQALGQGPQFIFQYYEEEERQRGNFPDRFSGHQFPNYSSELNVNALLLGDSALYLCASSLGPGKHVTGELFFGEGSRLTVL.

This clonotype has more than one count but fewer than ten. The chain recombines TRBV25-1 with TRBJ2-7; D call uncertain. V dropped 4 bases and J dropped 7 bases, with 11 bases sitting between them. Germline lookup yields CDR1 MGHDK and CDR2 SYGVNS. CDR3 length: 12 amino acids. CDR3 nucleotide sequence: TGTGCCAGCAGTGGGGTTTCGAAAGAGCAGTACTTC. Encoded protein: CASSGVSKEQYF.

The genes are TRBV5-1 and TRBJ2-5; 9 nucleotides align to TRBD2. Germline trimming cut 2 bases from V and 4 bases from J; bases unmatched to any gene: 6. The CDR3 spans 15 residues. CDR1 SGHRS and CDR2 YFSETQ come from the germline V gene. This CDR3 is CASSFGGGAGETQYF. CDR3 bases: TGCGCCAGCAGCTTCGGCGGGGGGGCCGGAGAGACCCAGTACTTC. The variable domain in full, completed from reference TRBV5-1 and TRBJ2-5, reads KAGVTQTPRYLIKTRGQQVTLSCSPISGHRSVSWYQQTPGQGLQFLFEYFSETQRNKGNFPGRFSGRQFSNSRSEMNVSTLELGDSALYLCASSFGGGAGETQYFGPGTRLLVL.

V is TRBV15 and J is TRBJ2-7; tentative D call: TRBD2 (5 bases). The germline V and J ends were trimmed by 3 bases and 0 bases, with 12 bases remaining between them. The CDR3 has 15 amino acids. CDR1 is LNHNV and CDR2 is YYDKDF in the germline V gene (reference sequence). The CDR3 sequence: CATSSGEPSSYEQYF. CDR3 nucleotides: TGTGCCACCAGCAGCGGGGAGCCGAGCTCCTACGAGCAGTACTTC.